The rows below give T cell receptor beta chains drawn from one sample of a study of blood T cell repertoires in COVID-19. Produced via immunoSEQ multiplex PCR; TCRdb's table is partial and in-frame only. Of tens of thousands of clones in the sample, roughly 91% were seen once. Sequencing was performed on peripheral blood. The receptors shown here come from a man between 18 and 35 years old with COVID-19, enrolled during active disease. Both conserved end residues are part of each CDR3. Fields, in order: clone size, V gene, D gene, J gene, CDR3 protein, CDR3 DNA. The D gene is left open where the match is weak. A clone size is listed for some rows: how often the clone was seen (once, few, many), or a class if it is expanded.

.	TRBV5-1	.	TRBJ2-7	CASSLTGASTYEQYF	TGCGCCAGCAGCTTGACGGGAGCCTCCACCTACGAGCAGTACTTC
once	TRBV28	TRBD1	TRBJ1-3	CASSIFGDSSGNTIYF	TGTGCCAGCAGTATATTCGGGGACAGCTCTGGAAACACCATATATTTT
.	TRBV5-1	TRBD2	TRBJ2-1	CASSLVGLAGVGEQFF	TGCGCCAGCAGCTTGGTGGGGCTAGCGGGAGTGGGTGAGCAGTTCTTC
.	TRBV18	.	TRBJ2-7	CASSPRQDGPYEQYF	TGTGCCAGCTCACCAAGACAGGACGGCCCTTACGAGCAGTACTTC
.	TRBV28	.	TRBJ2-7	CATWGVEQYF	TGTGCCACCTGGGGGGTTGAGCAGTACTTC
.	TRBV7-9	TRBD1	TRBJ2-5	CASSLGDRGRTETQYF	TGTGCCAGCAGCTTAGGGGACAGGGGGCGAACGGAGACCCAGTACTTC
.	TRBV6-5	.	TRBJ2-7	CASSYRYEQYF	TGTGCCAGCAGTTATCGCTACGAGCAGTACTTC
.	TRBV4-1	.	TRBJ2-7	CASSQVVGTIYEQYF	TGCGCCAGCAGCCAAGTGGTGGGGACAATCTACGAGCAGTACTTC
once	TRBV19	.	TRBJ2-7	CASSDPGYEQYF	TGTGCCAGTAGTGATCCAGGCTACGAGCAGTACTTC
.	TRBV18	TRBD1	TRBJ2-7	CASSPETGYYEQYF	TGTGCCAGCTCACCCGAGACAGGGTACTACGAGCAGTACTTC